This TCR beta chain came from a study of Ad26.COV2.S vaccination and SARS-CoV-2 variants. Study context: In the study, Ad26.COV2.S was injected intramuscularly once, or twice 56 days apart.

Treatment here: 15 to 20 received Ad26.COV2.S at low or high dose, single or two shots; roughly 5 received placebo; per-sample allocation not given. The investigators took samples on day 63 after the first vaccine or placebo injection. Recruitment in Boston yielded a donor of adult age, 18-55 years. Produced via immunoSEQ multiplex PCR; TCRdb's table is partial and in-frame only. The sample carries approximately 300,000 clones, 70% to 90% recorded once. Material: peripheral blood, obtained in a trial of Ad26.COV2.S vaccine versus placebo. The receptor was derived from a person between 18 and 65 years old who received the Ad26.COV2.S COVID-19 vaccine or a placebo.

The CDR3 region has the DNA TGTGCCAGCAGTGAATCCACAGGGGGCTTTGGCTACACCTTC. Protein product: CASSESTGGFGYTF. The rearrangement joins TRBV25-1 to TRBJ1-2, with TRBD1 identical over 9 bases. The CDR3 contains 14 residues. V trimming: 1 base; J trimming: 7 bases; junction bases outside the gene matches: 4. Germline V gives CDR1 MGHDK, CDR2 SYGVNS.